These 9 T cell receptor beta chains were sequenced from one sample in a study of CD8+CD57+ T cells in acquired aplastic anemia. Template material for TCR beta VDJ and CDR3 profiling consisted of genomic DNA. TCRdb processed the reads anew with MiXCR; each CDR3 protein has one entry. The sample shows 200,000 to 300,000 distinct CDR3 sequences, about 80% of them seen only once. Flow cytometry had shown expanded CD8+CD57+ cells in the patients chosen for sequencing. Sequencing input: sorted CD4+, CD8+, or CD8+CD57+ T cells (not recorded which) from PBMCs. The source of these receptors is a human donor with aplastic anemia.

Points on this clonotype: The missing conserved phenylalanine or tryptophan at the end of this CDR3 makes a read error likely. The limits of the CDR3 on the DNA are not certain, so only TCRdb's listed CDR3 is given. CDR3 protein: CASSIASTAYNYY. V gene TRBV19 combines with J gene TRBJ2-3. The length of the CDR3 is 13 amino acids, counting both ends. CDR1 is LNHDA, CDR2 SQIVND, per germline (reference sequence).

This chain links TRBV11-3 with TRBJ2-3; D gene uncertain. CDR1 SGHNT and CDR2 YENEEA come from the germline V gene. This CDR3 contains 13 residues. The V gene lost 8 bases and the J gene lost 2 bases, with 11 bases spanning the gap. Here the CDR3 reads CASGYELTDTQYF. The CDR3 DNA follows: TGTGCCAGCGGCTACGAGCTCACAGATACGCAGTATTTT. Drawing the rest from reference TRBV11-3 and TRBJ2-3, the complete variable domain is EAGVVQSPRYKIIEKKQPVAFWCNPISGHNTLYWYLQNLGQGPELLIRYENEEAVDDSQLPKDRFSAERLKGVDSTLKIQPAELGDSAVYLCASGYELTDTQYFGPGTRLTVL.

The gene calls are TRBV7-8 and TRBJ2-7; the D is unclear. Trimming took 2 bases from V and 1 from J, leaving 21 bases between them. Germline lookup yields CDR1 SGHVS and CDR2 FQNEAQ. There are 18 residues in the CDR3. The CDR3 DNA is TGTGCCAGCAGCTTACCGCCAGGCCGGGCTGCGCTTTCCTACGAGCAGTACGTC. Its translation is CASSLPPGRAALSYEQYV.

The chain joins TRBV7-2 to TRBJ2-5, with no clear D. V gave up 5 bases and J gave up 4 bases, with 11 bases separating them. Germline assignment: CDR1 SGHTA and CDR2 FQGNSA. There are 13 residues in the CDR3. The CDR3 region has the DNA TGTGCCAGCAGCCCACCGTGGATAGAGACCCAGTACTTC. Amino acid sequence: CASSPPWIETQYF.

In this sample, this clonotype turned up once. The CDR3 DNA is TGTGCCAGCAGCACCGGGACAAGCGGTCACACAGATACGTTCTTC. It codes for CASSTGTSGHTDTFF. The rearrangement links TRBV7-9 to TRBJ2-1, with D maybe TRBD1 (6 bases). The CDR3 is 15 amino acids. Germline CDR1 and CDR2: SEHNR and FQNEAQ (reference sequence). The germline V and J ends were trimmed by 5 bases and 15 bases, with 26 bases remaining between them.

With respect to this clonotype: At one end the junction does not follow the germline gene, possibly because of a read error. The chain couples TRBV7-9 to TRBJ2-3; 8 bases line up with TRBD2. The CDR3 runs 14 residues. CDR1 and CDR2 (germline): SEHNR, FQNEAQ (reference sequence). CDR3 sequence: CASSFQGGGGSDDF. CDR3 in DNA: TGTGCCAGCAGCTTTCAAGGAGGCGGGGGGAGCGATGATTTT.

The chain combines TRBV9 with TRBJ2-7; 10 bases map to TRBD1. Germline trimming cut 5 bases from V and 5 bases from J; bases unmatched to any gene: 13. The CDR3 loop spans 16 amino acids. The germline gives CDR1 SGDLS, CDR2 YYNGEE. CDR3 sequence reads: CASRAPGQGHMDEQYV. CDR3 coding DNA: TGTGCCAGCAGGGCACCGGGACAGGGGCACATGGACGAGCAGTACGTC.

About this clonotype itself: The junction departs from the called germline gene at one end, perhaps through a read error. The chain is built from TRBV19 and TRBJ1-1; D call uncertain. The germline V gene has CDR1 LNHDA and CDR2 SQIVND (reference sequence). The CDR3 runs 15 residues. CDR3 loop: CASSIDMAANNEAFF. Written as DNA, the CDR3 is TGTGCCAGTAGCATAGATATGGCAGCCAACAATGAGGCTTTCTTC.

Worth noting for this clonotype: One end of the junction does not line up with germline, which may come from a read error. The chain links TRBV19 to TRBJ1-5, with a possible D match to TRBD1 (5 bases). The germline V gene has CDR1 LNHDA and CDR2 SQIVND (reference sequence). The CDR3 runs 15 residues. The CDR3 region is CASSIACGAYHHQHF. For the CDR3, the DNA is TGTGCCAGTAGTATAGCTTGCGGGGCCTACCATCACCAGCATTTC.